This record looks at one TCR beta chain sequence and its context. Its antigen remains unknown. These data originate in a study of T cells in Graves' hyperthyroidism and ophthalmopathy. Whole-study results and caveats: Ophthalmopathy stood apart from stable hyperthyroidism in a 13 V-J model.

Template material for amplifying TCR beta CDR3 regions consisted of RNA transcripts. An initial round of RT-PCR targeting the TCR CDR3 relied on the HTBI primer set. A single record per CDR3 protein comes from TCRdb applying MiXCR to the multiplex PCR reads. Here the sample spans 500,000 to 550,000 distinct CDR3 sequences, about 20% being singletons. The source of this sequence is a man aged 35-49 years with Graves' ophthalmopathy. The source material was blood.

DNA of the CDR3: TGCGCCAGCAGCTTGAGCAATCGACAGCTCGCCGATGGCTACACCTTC. Protein product: CASSLSNRQLADGYTF. The chain uses TRBV5-1 and TRBJ1-2, with TRBD1 as a possible D gene (5 bases). Germline V CDR1 and CDR2: SGHRS, YFSETQ. The V end lost 1 base, the J end lost 6 bases, and 19 bases lay between the germline ends. This CDR3 contains 16 residues.